This T cell receptor beta chain was obtained from a study of control samples from healthy donors and cancer patients. The CDR3 loop spans 15 amino acids. Germline CDR1 reads KGHSH; CDR2 reads LQKENI. Trimming took off 4 bases at V and 0 bases at J, with 7 bases between the two ends. The data were produced by immunoSEQ multiplex PCR, yet TCRdb's version contains in-frame clones alone and is incomplete. This sample has about 150,000 clones; around 95% occur once, and the top ten carry around 6.2%. The clonotype was recovered from a man aged 35 to 55 in good health. The V and J genes are TRBV18 and TRBJ2-6; the D is unclear. The sample was blood. Here the CDR3 reads CASSQENSGANVLTF. CDR3 in DNA: TGTGCCAGCTCACAGGAGAACTCTGGGGCCAACGTCCTGACTTTC.